Below, one T cell receptor (beta chain) is given with its context. The antigen this receptor binds is unknown. Per-base quality was not reported, and no clone a single base away is much larger than it. This record comes from a study of cytomegalovirus exposure and HLA in healthy donors (dated by TCRdb to between 2016 and 2019). General notes on the study: In an earlier analysis of under 750 of the donors, approximately 300 Gb of sequence data and some 100 million unique TCR beta sequences from about 190 million T cells were reported. An early release covering approximately 600 HLA-typed donors comprised 300 to 350 gigabases of sequencing data and tens of millions of unique TCR sequences. Of the roughly 410 genotyped donors, 65% to 90% were placed in the genetic ancestry cluster associated with self-reported Caucasian donors. The study was designed to test whether signatures of past pathogen exposure could be identified by cataloging public T cell receptors. Using immunosequencing, the study profiled T cell repertoires from 500 to 800 subjects and related those repertoires to cytomegalovirus serostatus. Besides the first cohort of approximately 670 subjects, a separate validation cohort made up of some 110 different subjects was used. To predict cytomegalovirus infection status, the study brought together high-throughput TCR immunosequencing, statistical association of individual TCRs with disease status, and machine learning. To study patterns of TCR occurrence, a later analysis re-analyzed previously published TCR beta repertoires from several hundred donors and added high-resolution HLA genotyping. Rather than using new phenotypic data, the later analysis identified candidate immune exposures from TCR beta sequences and from how often those sequences occurred across donors. An earlier analysis of 500 to 750 of the donors applied high-throughput TCR beta sequencing to assess whether each TCR beta V gene segment acted as functional or pseudogenic. Donor age, sex, ethnicity and CMV serostatus were collected together with the repertoire data. A later genetic analysis took genome-wide SNP genotypes for about three fifths of the 666 donors and used that subset as a discovery cohort. All discovery cohort repertoires had been generated using a single sequencing platform. HLA typing covered class I and class II loci at four-digit resolution. The number of typed donors differed by locus: 629-630 for A, B, C, DRB1 and DQB1; some 500 for DQA1; roughly 600 for DPA1; and around 450 for DPB1. A handful of DR-DQ haplotypes were treated as single units for association and clustering because of strong linkage in the cohort. Across around 400 genotyped donors of the cohort, an average of about 250,000 unique TCR beta nucleotide sequences per donor were sequenced, and around 20% of those sequences were non-productive.

Reading from cysteine to phenylalanine, the CDR3 counts 13 amino acids. Of the read, only the CDR3 DNA is kept; its 39 bases are in frame from base 1. According to the germline V gene, CDR1 reads SGHDT and CDR2 reads YYEEEE. Trimming takes 3 bases off V and 8 bases off J; junction bases not matched to a gene: 6. On the study overall, not on this receptor specifically: According to a later genetic analysis, donors in an Asian-associated ancestry cluster had fewer N-insertions in productive TCRs than the roughly 700-donor mean. Only TCR beta chains were sequenced in this cohort, and the absence of alpha or paired-chain data limited detectable features. CMV serostatus was the only immune exposure information available for the cohort. The study gave a list of about 170 TCR beta chains associated with cytomegalovirus. Some IMGT-functional V segments, including TRBV6-2 and TRBV6-3, could not be told apart with the 87-base-pair reads, so those segments were excluded. A few of the identified cytomegalovirus-associated TCR beta chains were confirmed in vitro to be specific for cytomegalovirus antigens. Roughly uniform sequencing depth across donors was assumed in presence/absence analyses, although this assumption may not hold. A further reported finding was that TCR beta sequences accurately predicted the HLA-A and HLA-B alleles for most subjects in the first cohort. At a false discovery rate of 0.05, a later analysis linked 16,951 TCR beta sequences to specific HLA alleles. According to a later analysis, most CMV-associated TCR beta chains appeared to be HLA-restricted, and the HLA associations seemed to be driven largely by CMV exposure. In a later genetic analysis, a missense DCLRE1C variant was associated with V-gene and J-gene trimming of TCR beta chains, and the association was replicated in an independent cohort. A cluster of highly shared sequence variants was judged likely to be a technical artifact of the sequencing pipeline. A later analysis reported that several top co-occurrence clusters appeared linked to parvovirus B19, influenza, CMV and Epstein-Barr virus. The classifier was reported to diagnose cytomegalovirus status with high specificity and sensitivity in both the original and validation cohorts. Assigning TCR associations to individual alleles was difficult when HLA alleles, especially DR and DQ, strongly co-occurred. In a later analysis, TCR association rates were found to vary across HLA loci, with the most associated TCRs seen for DRB1 alleles and the fewest for HLA-C alleles. Linkage disequilibrium might explain the correlated functional status among segregating V segments, but an unknown experimental factor could not be ruled out. According to the authors, the approach could potentially be generalized to other disease states and immunological phenotypes. Because counts were too low, under 20 rarely observed V segments, including chromosome 9 orphons, were left out of the earlier analysis of approximately 500 of the donors. A later analysis found that HLA-associated TCR beta chains were more clonally expanded and had lower generation probabilities than equally common non-associated chains. HLA typing was unavailable for some donors at each locus, so association tests used only the typed subset. In an earlier analysis of some 500 of the donors, most TCR beta V segments appeared in productive rearrangements about 87% or about 30% of the time, broadly matching IMGT annotations. While some public TCRs were present in many individuals, most TCR sequences turned up only very rarely across donors.

The library was made by the immunoSEQ multiplex PCR assay. For the multiplex PCR, a mixture combining 60 forward primers for TCR Vbeta segments and 13 reverse primers for TCR Jbeta segments was used. The CDR3 region of rearranged TCR beta genes was amplified from genomic DNA with a multiplex PCR assay. On the Illumina HiSeq System, the amplified TCR beta libraries were sequenced as 87-base-pair reads. Processing in the source paper ran as follows. In a later analysis, some 80 million unique TCR beta chains were counted across the roughly 700 repertoires, and approximately 11 million of these chains were shared by at least two donors. To remove PCR and sequencing errors, raw reads were error-corrected and collapsed into unique sequences using a nearest-neighbor algorithm that merged closely related sequences. CDR3 sequences were aligned to IMGT reference sequences to assign V, D and J gene segments. For a sequence to be retained, at least a six-nucleotide match to both a V gene segment and a J gene segment was required. A rearrangement was called productive if the CDR3 had no stop codons and remained in frame with V and J, and every other rearrangement was called non-productive. CDR3 was defined by IMGT convention, running from the second conserved V-encoded cysteine to the conserved J-encoded phenylalanine. The earlier analysis of around 640 of the donors excluded sequences that lacked an unambiguous match to a single V gene segment. In an earlier analysis of several hundred of the donors, a V segment was called functional when productive rearrangements were above 56.7%, and segregating when the standard deviation between donors exceeded 5%. A statistical classification framework was built to diagnose cytomegalovirus status from the catalog of TCR beta chain sequences. In a later analysis, TCR nucleotide sequences were compared against IMGT/GENE-DB human TR gene sequences so that V and J genes could be assigned. The TCRdist pipeline was used in a later analysis to assign CDR3 sequences and most-parsimonious VDJ recombination scenarios. In a later analysis, each TCR beta chain was defined by its CDR3 amino acid sequence together with its V-gene family, and reads without a unique V-gene family were excluded. To address suspected cross-contamination and a sequencing artifact, a later analysis removed approximately 600 highly shared, low-generation-probability nucleotide sequences. In a later analysis, a clonal expansion index was calculated for each public chain from normalized within-repertoire ranks of inferred template counts. In a later analysis, generation probabilities were computed with a VDJ recombination model fitted to out-of-frame rearrangements, and the resulting probabilities were checked against IGoR. A later analysis scored TCR-TCR, TCR-HLA and TCR-CMV co-occurrence with hypergeometric tests, applying a repertoire-size bias correction to TCR pairs. False discovery rates were estimated in a later analysis by permuting HLA or CMV assignments 20 times. In a later analysis, co-occurring TCRs were grouped using DBSCAN, with TCRdist sequence similarity added in when clustering inside HLA-allele-positive subsets. Co-occurrence clustering excluded repertoires with fewer than 30,000 or more than 120,000 public chains, plus five with anomalous nucleotide sharing. What TCRdb holds here is the immuneACCESS table cut down to in-frame rearrangements. Part of the clones is not present; checked against another copy, under half of the missing clones reflect an unresolved V gene, and the others are unexplained. The V and J calls and clone size come from that table; D and trimming were worked out from the DNA. A total of around 76,000 clones appear in this sample, approximately 80% of them only once. Roughly 8.9% of the sample comes from the top ten.

In total, around 600 healthy bone marrow donors made up the cohort. Cohort members were all nominally healthy when sampled, although unrecorded immune exposures were likely present. The donor tested CMV seropositive and was one of the 289 seropositive cohort members. Each donor provided a peripheral blood sample, and peripheral blood mononuclear cells were used for TCR beta sequencing. Genomic DNA extraction from the blood cell samples was performed with the Qiagen DNeasy Blood Extraction Kit. Material for sequencing was PBMCs. This TCR was sampled from a woman in her 40s in good health and CMV-seropositive. This receptor chain uses TRBV5-6 and TRBJ1-2; TRBD1 matches 8 bases in the middle. The CDR3 corresponds to CASSWGQAIGYTF. DNA sequence: TGTGCCAGCAGCTGGGGACAGGCTATAGGCTACACCTTC.